The next 21 T cell receptor beta chains were all read from a single sample in a study of cytomegalovirus exposure and HLA in healthy donors. PCR employed 60 Vbeta and 13 Jbeta primers. Sequenced by immunoSEQ multiplex PCR; TCRdb stores in-frame clones only, minus some. Among more than 95,000 clones listed, around 77% were seen once. The sample was PBMCs. These TCRs come from a woman aged 40 to 50 in good health and CMV-seropositive.

The genes are TRBV25-1 and TRBJ2-5, with a possible D match to TRBD2 (5 bases). Germline V gene lookup returns CDR1 MGHDK and CDR2 SYGVNS. Trimming shortened V by 8 bases and J by 0 bases, and 13 bases separated the two germline ends. The length of the CDR3 is 14 residues. CDR3 DNA sequence: TGTGCCAGCCTCGTCCGGGGTTACCAAGAGACCCAGTACTTC. Protein: CASLVRGYQETQYF.

The chain joins TRBV20-1 to TRBJ2-2, with D perhaps matching TRBD1 (6 bases). The V end was cut by 4 bases, the J end by 6 bases, with 6 bases between. This CDR3 is built from 11 residues. CDR1 is DFQATT, CDR2 SNEGSKA, per germline (reference sequence). CDR3 amino acids: CSATGAGELFF. The CDR3 coding sequence is TGCAGTGCTACAGGGGCCGGGGAGCTGTTTTTT.

The gene calls are TRBV9 and TRBJ2-1, with 12 bases lining up with TRBD2. The CDR3 has 15 residues. V shed 4 bases, J shed 6 bases, and the junction held 5 bases outside the gene matches. Germline V gene lookup returns CDR1 SGDLS and CDR2 YYNGEE. The CDR3 sequence is CASSLTSGSINEQFF. The DNA of the CDR3 is TGTGCCAGCAGCTTGACTAGCGGGAGTATCAATGAGCAGTTCTTC.

This clone was counted a few times. The V and J genes are TRBV2 and TRBJ1-2; D is unresolved. The CDR3 is 11 amino acids. V lost 8 bases and J 8 bases, leaving 12 bases between the germline ends. The germline gives CDR1 SNHLY, CDR2 FYNNEI. CDR3 amino acids: CASRSREGYTF. The DNA for the CDR3 is TGTGCCAGCCGGTCGAGAGAAGGCTACACCTTC.

The chain is built from TRBV4-1 and TRBJ2-5; 11 bases align to TRBD1. The CDR3 is made up of 16 amino acids. Germline assignment: CDR1 MGHRA and CDR2 YSYEKL. Unmatched junction bases numbered 8, after V lost 4 bases and J lost 4 bases. Here the CDR3 reads CASSRGTGGLGETQYF. For the CDR3, the DNA is TGCGCCAGCAGCCGGGGGACAGGGGGTTTAGGAGAGACCCAGTACTTC.

CDR3 bases: TGTGCCAGCAGCCAAACCGGGACTAGGGTCACCGGGGAGCTGTTTTTT. Residues: CASSQTGTRVTGELFF. The chain joins TRBV4-2 to TRBJ2-2, with 8 bases fitting TRBD2. Per the germline V gene, CDR1 is LGHNA and CDR2 is YNFKEQ. The junction had 6 bases not matched to a gene; V was cut back by 2 bases and J by 4 bases. There are 16 residues in the CDR3.

The sample holds a few counts of this clone. The chain recombines TRBV7-8 with TRBJ1-2; D is possibly TRBD1 (6 bases). Trimming took 5 bases from V and 2 from J, leaving 12 bases between them. The CDR3 has 14 residues. Germline V gene lookup returns CDR1 SGHVS and CDR2 FQNEAQ. The CDR3 DNA sequence: TGTGCCAGCAGCCTAGGACAGCAGAACTATGGCTACACCTTC. This encodes CASSLGQQNYGYTF.

This clone showed up just once. V usage is TRBV10-2 and J usage is TRBJ1-3; a weak D match, TRBD1 (6 bases). Trimming pared 5 bases from V and 0 bases from J, leaving 11 bases between. The CDR3 totals 15 residues. The V gene's germline CDR1 is WSHSY and CDR2 SAAADI. In DNA form, the CDR3 reads TGCGCCAGCAGTTACAGGGCAATCTCTGGAAACACCATATATTTT. It specifies CASSYRAISGNTIYF.

In its sample, this clone was seen a few times. The chain links TRBV5-1 to TRBJ2-7, with D perhaps matching TRBD1 (6 bases). The CDR3 runs to 16 residues. V shed 2 bases and J shed 1 base, with 16 bases lying between them. Germline V lookup: CDR1 SGHRS, CDR2 YFSETQ. The CDR3 DNA follows: TGCGCCAGCAGCTTAACTCCGGGACACATGTCCTACGAGCAGTACTTC. Its translation is CASSLTPGHMSYEQYF.

This clone was counted a single time. DNA for the CDR3: TGCGCCAGCGATCGAGGGGGAGTTACCTACGAGCAGTACTTC. The encoded protein is CASDRGGVTYEQYF. The chain has TRBV5-1 and TRBJ2-7; weak D call: TRBD1 (6 bases). The length of the CDR3 is 14 residues. V lost 7 bases and J 2 bases, leaving 16 bases between the germline ends. CDR1 SGHRS and CDR2 YFSETQ come from the germline V gene.

The chain employs TRBV30 and TRBJ1-3; D not resolved. The CDR3 is made up of 15 amino acids. Trimming took off 1 base at V and 0 bases at J, with 10 bases between the two ends. Germline CDR1 and CDR2: GTSNPN and SVGIG (reference sequence). This chain's CDR3 is CAWSAPLGSGNTIYF. The DNA of the CDR3 is TGTGCCTGGAGTGCCCCACTTGGCTCTGGAAACACCATATATTTT.

This CDR3 reads CASGGLLADTQYF. CDR3 nucleotides: TGTGCCAGTGGCGGGTTGCTAGCAGATACGCAGTATTTT. The chain carries TRBV19 and TRBJ2-3; a possible D gene is TRBD2 (5 bases). Looked up from germline, CDR1 is LNHDA and CDR2 is SQIVND (reference sequence). This CDR3 region has 13 residues. V lost 8 bases and J lost 4, with 13 bases in between.

In its sample, this clone was seen a few times. This chain uses TRBV5-4 with TRBJ1-4, with 7 bases fitting TRBD1. Trimming took 4 bases from V and 6 from J; bases not matched to a gene: 9. The CDR3 extends over 15 amino acids. Germline V CDR1 and CDR2: SGHNT, YYREEE (reference sequence). For the CDR3, the DNA is TGTGCCAGCAGCCCAAGACAGGGAAGTGATGAAAAACTGTTTTTT. Its translation is CASSPRQGSDEKLFF.

V gene TRBV10-1 combines with J gene TRBJ2-3, with D possibly being TRBD2 (6 bases). V shed 2 bases and J shed 0 bases, with 9 bases lying between them. Germline V CDR1 and CDR2: WNHNN, SYGVQD (reference sequence). The CDR3 runs 15 residues. The CDR3 nucleotides are TGCGCCAGCAGTGAGGGGACTCATAGCACAGATACGCAGTATTTT. Protein sequence: CASSEGTHSTDTQYF.

This chain connects TRBV19 to TRBJ2-2, with a tentative D call TRBD2 (6 bases). This CDR3 is built from 15 residues. V lost 6 bases, J lost 6 bases, and 17 bases lay in between. Germline V gene sequence: CDR1 LNHDA, CDR2 SQIVND (reference sequence). For the CDR3, the DNA is TGTGCCAGTAGGACGGGCGGGAACGGGGCCGGGGAGCTGTTTTTT. This encodes CASRTGGNGAGELFF.

V usage is TRBV19 and J usage is TRBJ2-7; D is ambiguous. The germline CDR1 and CDR2 sequences are LNHDA and SQIVND (reference sequence). The V and J ends lost 5 bases and 0 bases respectively, with 11 bases between them. The CDR3 contains 14 residues. Written as DNA, the CDR3 is TGTGCCAGTAGTTTTGGTATAGCCTCCTACGAGCAGTACTTC. Its protein product is CASSFGIASYEQYF.

CDR3 residues: CASSRSGQGTYEQYF. CDR3 nucleotide sequence: TGTGCCAGCAGCCGGTCGGGACAGGGGACCTACGAGCAGTACTTC. The chain employs TRBV14 and TRBJ2-5, with 10 bases fitting TRBD1. The J call is doubtful: the DNA matches TRBJ2-7 better. The CDR3 is 15 amino acids. The V gene's germline CDR1 is SGHDN and CDR2 FVKESK.

The rearrangement uses TRBV5-1 and TRBJ2-5; 8 positions agree with TRBD1. Germline V gene data show CDR1 as SGHRS and CDR2 as YFSETQ. The V segment lost 6 bases and the J segment 7 bases; nucleotides outside the gene matches: 14. The CDR3 extends over 15 amino acids. CDR3 nucleotides: TGCGCCAGCACGTACAGGGGGAAGGAGCTCGGGACCCAGTACTTC. Translating it yields CASTYRGKELGTQYF.

The chain carries TRBV7-6 and TRBJ2-7, with 7 bases aligning to TRBD2. This CDR3 is built from 15 residues. Unmatched junction bases numbered 8, after V lost 4 bases and J lost 2 bases. Germline V gene sequence: CDR1 SGHVS, CDR2 FNYEAQ. As DNA, the CDR3 is TGTGCCAGCAGCTCCGTCGACGGGGGGACCTACGAGCAGTACTTC. It codes for CASSSVDGGTYEQYF.

The chain recombines TRBV25-1 with TRBJ1-4; no reliable D call. Germline V gene sequence: CDR1 MGHDK, CDR2 SYGVNS. Between the trimmed V and J ends, which lost 3 bases and 4 bases, there was a span of 3 bases. The CDR3 totals 12 residues. The DNA for the CDR3 is TGTGCCAGCAGTGACCTTAATGAAAAACTGTTTTTT. Its translation: CASSDLNEKLFF. Complete variable domain (other parts from reference TRBV25-1 and TRBJ1-4): EADIYQTPRYLVIGTGKKITLECSQTMGHDKMYWYQQDPGMELHLIHYSYGVNSTEKGDLSSESTVSRIRTEHFPLTLESARPSHTSQYLCASSDLNEKLFFGSGTQLSVL.

This rearrangement joins TRBV5-8 to TRBJ2-5; 8 bases line up with TRBD2. Germline assignment: CDR1 SGHTS and CDR2 YDEGEE. The CDR3 is made up of 15 amino acids. V lost 0 bases to trimming and J lost 6 bases; unmatched junction nucleotides: 7. CDR3 protein: CASSLAGGGAKTQYF. The CDR3 DNA reads TGTGCCAGCAGCTTGGCCGGGGGGGGCGCGAAGACCCAGTACTTC.